This TCR beta chain derives from a study of beta chain features in type 1 diabetes. Study findings and constraints: In every one of the four CD4+ subsets, TCRB CDR3s were moderately but significantly shorter in Type 1 diabetes patients.

Expressed TCRB transcripts were sequenced because the isolated RNA had all been reverse transcribed beforehand. Sequencing used immunoSEQ multiplex PCR; TCRdb keeps in-frame clones, though not all of them. The data show some 290,000 clones, roughly an eighth seen once. Trimming took off 0 bases at V and 4 bases at J, with 24 bases between the two ends. There are 18 residues in the CDR3. Germline loops: CDR1 SQVTM, CDR2 ANQGSEA. Concerning this clone itself: The target antigen is unknown.

By way of CD45RO/CCR7/CD25/CD127/CD95/CD27, the CD4+ regulatory, stem cell-like memory, central memory and naive cells were sorted. The V call is TRBV29-1, the J call TRBJ2-5, with unresolved D. The sequenced material came from naive CD4+ T cells from blood. The receptor was isolated from a man younger than 40 with type 1 diabetes. The CDR3, as DNA: TGCAGCGTTGAAGATTGGCCCCCTTTAGGCCAGAGGCGAGAGACCCAGTACTTC. Translated, it gives CSVEDWPPLGQRRETQYF.